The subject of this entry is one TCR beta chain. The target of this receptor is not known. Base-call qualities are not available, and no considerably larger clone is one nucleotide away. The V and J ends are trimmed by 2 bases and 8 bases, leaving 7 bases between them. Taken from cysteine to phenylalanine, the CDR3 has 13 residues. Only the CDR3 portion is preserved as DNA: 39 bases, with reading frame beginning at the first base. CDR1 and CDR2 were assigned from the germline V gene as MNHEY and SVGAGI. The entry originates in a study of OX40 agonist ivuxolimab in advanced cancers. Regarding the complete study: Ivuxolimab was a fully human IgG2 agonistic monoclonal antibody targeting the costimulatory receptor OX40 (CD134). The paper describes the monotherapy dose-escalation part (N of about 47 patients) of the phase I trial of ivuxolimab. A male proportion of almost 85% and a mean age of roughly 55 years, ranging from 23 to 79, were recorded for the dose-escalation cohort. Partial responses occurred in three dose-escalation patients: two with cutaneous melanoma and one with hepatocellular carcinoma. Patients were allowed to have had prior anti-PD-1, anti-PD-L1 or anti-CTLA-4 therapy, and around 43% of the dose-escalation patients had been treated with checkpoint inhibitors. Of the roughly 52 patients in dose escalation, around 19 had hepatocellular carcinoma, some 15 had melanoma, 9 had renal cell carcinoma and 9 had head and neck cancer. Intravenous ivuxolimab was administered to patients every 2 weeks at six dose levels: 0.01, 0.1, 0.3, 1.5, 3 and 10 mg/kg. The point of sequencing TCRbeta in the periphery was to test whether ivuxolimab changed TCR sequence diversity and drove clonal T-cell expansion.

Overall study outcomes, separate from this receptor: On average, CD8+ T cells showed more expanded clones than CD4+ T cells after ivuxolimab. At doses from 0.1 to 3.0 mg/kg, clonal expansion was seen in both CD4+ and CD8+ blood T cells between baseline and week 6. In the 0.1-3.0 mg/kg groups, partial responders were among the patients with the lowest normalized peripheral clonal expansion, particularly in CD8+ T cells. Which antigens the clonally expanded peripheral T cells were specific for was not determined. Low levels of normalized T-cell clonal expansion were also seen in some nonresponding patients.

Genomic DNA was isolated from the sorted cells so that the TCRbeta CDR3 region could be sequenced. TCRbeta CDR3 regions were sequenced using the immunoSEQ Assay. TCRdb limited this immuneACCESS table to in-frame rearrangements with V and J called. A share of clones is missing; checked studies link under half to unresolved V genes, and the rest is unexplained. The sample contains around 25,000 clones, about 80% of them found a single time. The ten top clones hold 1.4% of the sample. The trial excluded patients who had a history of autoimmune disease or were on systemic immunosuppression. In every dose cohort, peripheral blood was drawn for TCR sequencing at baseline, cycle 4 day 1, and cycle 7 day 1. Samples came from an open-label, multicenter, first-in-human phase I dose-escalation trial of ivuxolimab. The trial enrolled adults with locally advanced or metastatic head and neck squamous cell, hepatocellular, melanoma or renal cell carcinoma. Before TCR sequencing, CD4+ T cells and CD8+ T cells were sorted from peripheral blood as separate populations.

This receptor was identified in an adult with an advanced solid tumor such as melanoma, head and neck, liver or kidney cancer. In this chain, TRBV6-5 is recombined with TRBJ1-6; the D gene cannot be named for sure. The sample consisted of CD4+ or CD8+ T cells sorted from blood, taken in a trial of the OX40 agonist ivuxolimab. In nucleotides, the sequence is TGTGCCAGCAGTTACGTGCAACATTCACCCCTCCACTTT. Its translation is CASSYVQHSPLHF.